A selection of T cell receptor beta chains follows, all from one sample in a study of cytomegalovirus exposure and HLA in healthy donors. The assay was immunoSEQ multiplex PCR, and TCRdb's table has in-frame clones only and misses some. This sample carries about 84,000 clones, roughly 61% of them seen once, and the ten largest clones take over 14%. Source material: PBMCs. The receptors here all came from a woman aged 40 to 50 in good health and CMV-seropositive. The CDR3 runs from the conserved cysteine through the conserved F or W. The order of the fields is CDR3 protein, CDR3 DNA, V gene, clone size, D gene, J gene. A D gene is named only where the DNA matches it firmly. Clone size appears in some rows only: once, few, many, or a class for an expanded clone.

CASSLRGSNEKLFF TGTGCCAGCAGTTTAAGAGGGTCTAATGAAAAACTGTTTTTT TRBV28 - - TRBJ1-4
CASSYGQFQETQYF TGTGCCAGCAGTTACGGACAGTTCCAAGAGACCCAGTACTTC TRBV6-5 few - TRBJ2-5
CASSFSRQGIITEAFF TGTGCCAGCAGTTTCTCACGACAGGGGATTATTACTGAAGCTTTCTTT TRBV27 - TRBD1 TRBJ1-1
CASSSGLAGGTGELFF TGTGCCAGCAGCTCCGGACTAGCGGGAGGCACCGGGGAGCTGTTTTTT TRBV5-6 - TRBD2 TRBJ2-2
CASSLRTGTGAETQYF TGTGCCAGCAGCCTGCGTACCGGGACAGGGGCAGAGACCCAGTACTTC TRBV5-6 - TRBD1 TRBJ2-5
CASRFPGQGADEQFF TGTGCCAGCAGATTTCCGGGACAGGGGGCCGATGAGCAGTTCTTC TRBV6-5 once TRBD1 TRBJ2-1
CASSLTDTNYGYTF TGCGCCAGCAGCTTGACAGATACTAACTATGGCTACACCTTC TRBV5-1 - - TRBJ1-2
CASSPLGPTNEKLFF TGTGCCAGCAGTCCTTTGGGGCCAACTAATGAAAAACTGTTTTTT TRBV27 - - TRBJ1-4
CASSLDLLSTDTQYF TGTGCCAGCAGCTTAGATCTCCTTAGCACAGATACGCAGTATTTT TRBV7-2 few - TRBJ2-3
CASSLVDRGDTIYF TGTGCCAGCAGCTTAGTGGATCGAGGAGACACCATATATTTT TRBV7-2 - - TRBJ1-3
CASSTGTGFQPQHF TGTGCCAGCAGCACCGGGACAGGGTTTCAGCCCCAGCATTTT TRBV28 - TRBD1 TRBJ1-5
CASSLVAGSQETQYF TGTGCCAGCAGCTTGGTGGCAGGGTCTCAAGAGACCCAGTACTTC TRBV5-6 few - TRBJ2-5
CASSLQGQGYEQYF TGTGCCAGCAGCTTGCAAGGACAGGGCTACGAGCAGTACTTC TRBV7-2 - TRBD1 TRBJ2-7
CASSQEQGSIYGYTF TGCGCCAGCAGCCAGGAACAGGGGAGCATCTATGGCTACACCTTC TRBV4-3 - TRBD1 TRBJ1-2
CASSPPGAGGTYNEQFF TGTGCCAGCTCACCACCGGGGGCGGGAGGAACCTACAATGAGCAGTTCTTC TRBV18 - TRBD2 TRBJ2-1
CASSVASSSLGRQFF TGTGCCAGCAGCGTAGCCTCAAGTTCGTTGGGGAGGCAGTTCTTC TRBV9 - - TRBJ2-1
CASSLTTYEQYF TGTGCCAGCAGTTTAACCACTTACGAGCAGTACTTC TRBV28 - - TRBJ2-7
CASSQDRTRSNQPQHF TGTGCCAGCAGCCAAGACAGGACCCGTAGCAATCAGCCCCAGCATTTT TRBV7-8 - - TRBJ1-5
CASSQGQGGYEQYF TGCGCCAGCAGCCAGGGACAGGGTGGCTACGAGCAGTACTTC TRBV5-1 - TRBD1 TRBJ2-7
CASSFQGATGELFF TGTGCCAGCAGCTTTCAGGGGGCTACCGGGGAGCTGTTTTTT TRBV7-2 - TRBD1 TRBJ2-2
CASSYAQGYEQYF TGTGCCAGCAGTTACGCCCAGGGTTACGAGCAGTACTTC TRBV6-6 few - TRBJ2-7
CASSLGIGAYNEQFF TGTGCCAGCAGCTTGGGAATAGGGGCCTACAATGAGCAGTTCTTC TRBV5-6 - - TRBJ2-1
CASSLRLAGTGELFF TGTGCCAGCAGCTTAAGGCTAGCAGGCACCGGGGAGCTGTTTTTT TRBV7-9 - - TRBJ2-2